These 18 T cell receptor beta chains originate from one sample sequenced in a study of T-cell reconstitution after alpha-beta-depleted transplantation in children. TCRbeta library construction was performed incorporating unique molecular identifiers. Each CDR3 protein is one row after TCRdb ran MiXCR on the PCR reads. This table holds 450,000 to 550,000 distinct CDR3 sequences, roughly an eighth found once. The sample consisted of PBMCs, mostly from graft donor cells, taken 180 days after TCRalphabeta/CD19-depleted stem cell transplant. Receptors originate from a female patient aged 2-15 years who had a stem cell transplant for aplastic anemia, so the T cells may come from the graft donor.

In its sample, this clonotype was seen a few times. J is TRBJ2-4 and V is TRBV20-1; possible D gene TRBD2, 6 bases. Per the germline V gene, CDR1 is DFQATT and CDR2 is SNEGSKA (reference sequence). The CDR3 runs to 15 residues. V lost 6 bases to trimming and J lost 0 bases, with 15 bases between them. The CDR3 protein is CSAKRRVGAKNIQYF. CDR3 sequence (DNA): TGCAGTGCAAAGAGGAGGGTGGGAGCCAAAAACATTCAGTACTTC.

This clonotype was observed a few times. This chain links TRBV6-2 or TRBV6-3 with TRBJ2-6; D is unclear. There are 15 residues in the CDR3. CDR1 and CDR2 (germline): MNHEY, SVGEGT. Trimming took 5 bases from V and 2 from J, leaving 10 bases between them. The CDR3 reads CASSPYQAGANVLTF. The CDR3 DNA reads TGTGCCAGCAGTCCCTACCAGGCTGGGGCCAACGTCCTGACTTTC.

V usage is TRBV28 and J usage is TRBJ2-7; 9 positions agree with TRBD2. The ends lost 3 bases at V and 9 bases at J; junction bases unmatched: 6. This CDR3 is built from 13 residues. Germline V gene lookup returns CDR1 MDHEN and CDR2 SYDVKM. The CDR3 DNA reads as TGTGCCAGCAGTTTGGGACTAGCTTCGGGGCAGTACGTC. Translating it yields CASSLGLASGQYV.

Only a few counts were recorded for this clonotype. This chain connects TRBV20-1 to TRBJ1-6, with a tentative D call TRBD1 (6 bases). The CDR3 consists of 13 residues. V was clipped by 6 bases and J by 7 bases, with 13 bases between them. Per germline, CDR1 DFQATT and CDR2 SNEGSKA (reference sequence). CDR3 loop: CSAQGTGNSPLHF. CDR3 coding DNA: TGCAGTGCCCAGGGGACTGGGAATTCACCCCTCCACTTT.

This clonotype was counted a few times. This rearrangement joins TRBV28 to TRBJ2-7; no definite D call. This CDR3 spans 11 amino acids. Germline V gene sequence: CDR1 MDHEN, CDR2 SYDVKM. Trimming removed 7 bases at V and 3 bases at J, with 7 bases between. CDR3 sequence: CASTLGYEQYF. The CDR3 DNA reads TGTGCCAGCACCCTTGGCTACGAGCAGTACTTC.

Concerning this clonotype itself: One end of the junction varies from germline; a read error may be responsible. CDR3 DNA sequence: TGTGCCAGCCGTGAATCAGAGGGCCGCTACAATGAGCAGTTCTTC. Its protein is CASRESEGRYNEQFF. The chain carries TRBV25-1 and TRBJ2-1; possible D gene TRBD2, 5 bases. The CDR3 totals 15 residues. Per germline, CDR1 MGHDK and CDR2 SYGVNS.

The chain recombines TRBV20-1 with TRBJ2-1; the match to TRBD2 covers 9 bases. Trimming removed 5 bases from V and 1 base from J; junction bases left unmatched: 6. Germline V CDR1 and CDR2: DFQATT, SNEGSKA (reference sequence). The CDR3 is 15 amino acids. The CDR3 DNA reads TGCAGTGCTCCCGAGCGGGAGGAATCCTACAATGAGCAGTTCTTC. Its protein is CSAPEREESYNEQFF.

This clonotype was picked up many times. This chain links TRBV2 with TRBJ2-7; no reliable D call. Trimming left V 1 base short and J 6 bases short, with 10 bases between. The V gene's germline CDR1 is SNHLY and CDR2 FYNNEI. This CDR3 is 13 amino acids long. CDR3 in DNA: TGTGCCAGCAGTGAAGGGCCCCCTAGCGAGCAGTACGTC. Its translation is CASSEGPPSEQYV.

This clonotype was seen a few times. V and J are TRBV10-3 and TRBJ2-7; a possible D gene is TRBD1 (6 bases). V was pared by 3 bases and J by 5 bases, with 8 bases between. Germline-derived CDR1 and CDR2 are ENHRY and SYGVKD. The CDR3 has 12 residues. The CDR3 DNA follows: TGTGCCATCAGTGAACCAGGGGACGAGCAGTACGTC. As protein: CAISEPGDEQYV.

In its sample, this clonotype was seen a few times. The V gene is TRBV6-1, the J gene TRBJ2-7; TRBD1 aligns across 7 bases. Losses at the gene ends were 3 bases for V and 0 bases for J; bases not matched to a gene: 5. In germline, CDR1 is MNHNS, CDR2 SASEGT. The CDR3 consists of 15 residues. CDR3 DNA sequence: TGTGCCAGCAGTGAGGTCAGGGGGATCTCCTACGAGCAGTACTTC. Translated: CASSEVRGISYEQYF.

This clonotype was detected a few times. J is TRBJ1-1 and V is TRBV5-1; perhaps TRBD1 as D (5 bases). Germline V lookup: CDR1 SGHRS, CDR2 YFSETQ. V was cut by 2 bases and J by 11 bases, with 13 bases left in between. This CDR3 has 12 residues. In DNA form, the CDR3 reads TGCGCCAGCAGCTTAGTGGGGGTGGAGGCTTTCTTT. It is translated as CASSLVGVEAFF. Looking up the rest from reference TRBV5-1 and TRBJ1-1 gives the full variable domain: KAGVTQTPRYLIKTRGQQVTLSCSPISGHRSVSWYQQTPGQGLQFLFEYFSETQRNKGNFPGRFSGRQFSNSRSEMNVSTLELGDSALYLCASSLVGVEAFFGQGTRLTVV.

CDR3 sequence: CASERPDTEAFF. CDR3 DNA sequence: TGTGCCAGCGAACGCCCAGACACTGAAGCTTTCTTT. V and J are TRBV6-1 and TRBJ1-1; the D is unclear. In germline, CDR1 is MNHNS, CDR2 SASEGT. The germline V and J ends were trimmed by 8 bases and 3 bases, with 10 bases remaining between them. This CDR3 spans 12 amino acids.

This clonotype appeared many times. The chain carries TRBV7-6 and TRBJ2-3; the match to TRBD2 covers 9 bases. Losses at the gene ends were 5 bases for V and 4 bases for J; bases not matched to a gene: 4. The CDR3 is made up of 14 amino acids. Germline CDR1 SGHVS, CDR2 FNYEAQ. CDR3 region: CASSPRTSADTQYF. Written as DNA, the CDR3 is TGTGCCAGCAGCCCACGGACTAGCGCAGATACGCAGTATTTT.

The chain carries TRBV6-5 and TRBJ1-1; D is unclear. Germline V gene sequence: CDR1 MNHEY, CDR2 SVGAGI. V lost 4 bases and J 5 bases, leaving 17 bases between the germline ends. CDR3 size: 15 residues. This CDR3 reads CASSCPTTQSTEAFF. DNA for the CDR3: TGTGCCAGCAGTTGCCCCACTACACAGAGTACTGAAGCTTTCTTT.

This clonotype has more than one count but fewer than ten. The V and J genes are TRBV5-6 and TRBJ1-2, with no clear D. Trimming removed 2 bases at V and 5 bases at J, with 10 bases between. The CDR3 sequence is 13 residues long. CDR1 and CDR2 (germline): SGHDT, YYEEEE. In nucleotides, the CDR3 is TGTGCCAGCAGCTTCGAGCGGCAATATGGCTACACCTTC. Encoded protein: CASSFERQYGYTF.

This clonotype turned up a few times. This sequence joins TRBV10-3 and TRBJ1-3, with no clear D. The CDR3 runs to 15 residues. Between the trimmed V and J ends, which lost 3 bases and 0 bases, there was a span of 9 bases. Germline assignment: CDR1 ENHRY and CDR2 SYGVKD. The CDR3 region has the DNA TGTGCCATCAGTGATAACCGCTTCTCTGGAAACACCATATATTTT. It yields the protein CAISDNRFSGNTIYF.

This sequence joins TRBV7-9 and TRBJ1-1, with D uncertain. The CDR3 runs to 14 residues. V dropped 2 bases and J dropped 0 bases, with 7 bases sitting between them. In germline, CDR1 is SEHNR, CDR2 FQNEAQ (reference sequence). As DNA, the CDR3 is TGTGCCAGCAGCTTAAGTATTATGAACACTGAAGCTTTCTTT. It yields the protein CASSLSIMNTEAFF.

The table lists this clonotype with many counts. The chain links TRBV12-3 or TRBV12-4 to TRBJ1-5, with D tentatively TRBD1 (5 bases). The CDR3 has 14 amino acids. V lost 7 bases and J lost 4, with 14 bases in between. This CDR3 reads CASTKTGGNQPQHF. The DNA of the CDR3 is TGTGCCAGCACCAAAACTGGGGGGAATCAGCCCCAGCATTTT.